This record covers a single TCR beta chain. Germline CDR1 SEHNR, CDR2 FQNEAQ (reference sequence). V lost 1 base to trimming and J lost 10 bases, with 11 bases between them. The CDR3 spans 14 residues. Original analysis: Scientists estimated how many nucleated cells there were by amplifying reference gene primers. Profiled with immunoSEQ multiplex PCR; TCRdb holds only in-frame clones, not every one. That table is the source of V, J and clone size, and D and trimming were worked out from the DNA. This sample yields some 42,000 clones, of which roughly nine tenths are seen a single time; about a tenth belongs to the top ten. The record originates from a study of blood T cell repertoires in COVID-19.

The sequenced sample consisted of peripheral blood. The TCR was taken from a man aged 50 or older with active COVID-19. This sequence joins TRBV7-9 and TRBJ1-6; the D is unclear. CDR3 nucleotides: TGTGCCAGCAGCTTAGAAGGTGGAGGGTCACCCCTCCACTTT. The encoded protein is CASSLEGGGSPLHF.